The 24 T cell receptor beta chains given below trace back to one sample, sequenced in a study of T cells in Graves' hyperthyroidism and ophthalmopathy. The CDR3 regions of TCR beta were amplified from RNA transcripts. RT-PCR in the first round (using the HTBI primer set) targeted the TCR CDR3. Each CDR3 protein is one row after TCRdb ran MiXCR on the multiplex PCR reads. Among hundreds of thousands of distinct CDR3 sequences, about 20% were seen once, and the ten largest hold over 45%. Sequencing input: blood. Receptors originate from a man between 40 and 49 years old with Graves' ophthalmopathy.

V and J are TRBV7-2 and TRBJ2-5; D is ambiguous. V lost 4 bases and J 10 bases, leaving 7 bases between the germline ends. CDR3 length equals 10 residues. In germline, CDR1 is SGHTA, CDR2 FQGNSA. CDR3 sequence: CASSSGIQYF. The CDR3 DNA follows: TGTGCCAGCAGCTCAGGTATCCAGTACTTC. Using reference TRBV7-2 and TRBJ2-5 for the parts outside the CDR3, the full variable domain is GAGVSQSPSNKVTEKGKDVELRCDPISGHTALYWYRQSLGQGLEFLIYFQGNSAPDKSGLPSDRFSAERTGGSVSTLTIQRTQQEDSAVYLCASSSGIQYFGPGTRLLVL.

This clonotype appeared many times. The chain uses TRBV2 and TRBJ2-7; no definite D call. V was cut by 1 base and J by 3 bases, with 10 bases left in between. Germline CDR1 is SNHLY and CDR2 is FYNNEI. The CDR3 totals 14 residues. CDR3 DNA: TGTGCCAGCAGTGAAGTTTCCAAGGTCTACGAGCAGTACTTC. The encoded protein is CASSEVSKVYEQYF.

The genes are TRBV28 and TRBJ2-3, with D possibly being TRBD1 or TRBD2 (7 bases each). The CDR3 runs to 16 residues. Trimming left V 11 bases short and J 2 bases short, with 23 bases between. Germline V gene sequence: CDR1 MDHEN, CDR2 SYDVKM. CDR3 DNA: TGTGCCGTCGACCAAGGGAGGGGGCGGAACACAGATACGCAGTATTTT. Amino acids: CAVDQGRGRNTDTQYF.

The chain joins TRBV6-1 to TRBJ1-2; a weak D match, TRBD1 (5 bases). This CDR3 has 15 residues. Germline-derived CDR1 and CDR2 are MNHNS and SASEGT. V was trimmed by 8 bases and J by 2 bases, leaving 18 bases between them. For the CDR3, the DNA is TGTGCCAGCCGTATTCCAGGGTTCCCCAACTATGGCTACACCTTC. The encoded protein is CASRIPGFPNYGYTF.

A few counts support this clonotype. The chain's CDR3 is CASSFQGSSGYTF. In DNA form, the CDR3 reads TGTGCCAGCAGTTTCCAGGGGTCTAGTGGCTACACCTTC. The V and J genes are TRBV7-2 and TRBJ1-2, with a possible D match to TRBD1 (6 bases). From germline, CDR1 is SGHTA and CDR2 FQGNSA. The CDR3 length is 13 residues. V lost 6 bases and J lost 7, with 15 bases in between. Full variable domain (outside the CDR3, taken from reference TRBV7-2 and TRBJ1-2): GAGVSQSPSNKVTEKGKDVELRCDPISGHTALYWYRQSLGQGLEFLIYFQGNSAPDKSGLPSDRFSAERTGGSVSTLTIQRTQQEDSAVYLCASSFQGSSGYTFGSGTRLTVV.

In its sample, this clonotype was seen a few times. The chain couples TRBV2 to TRBJ2-7, with D possibly being TRBD1 (5 bases). Germline CDR1 and CDR2: SNHLY and FYNNEI. V gave up 2 bases and J gave up 1 base, with 15 bases separating them. The CDR3 is made up of 16 amino acids. CDR3 sequence reads: CASSEIHRTPSYEQYF. The DNA for the CDR3 is TGTGCCAGCAGTGAAATCCACAGGACCCCTTCCTACGAGCAGTACTTC.

The chain links TRBV29-1 to TRBJ2-2, with D perhaps TRBD1 (6 bases). V lost 3 bases, J lost 7 bases, and 12 bases lay in between. CDR1 and CDR2 from the germline V gene are SQVTM and ANQGSEA. The CDR3 is 13 amino acids. This chain's CDR3 is CSVDRQGSGELFF. CDR3 coding DNA: TGCAGCGTTGATCGGCAGGGGAGCGGGGAGCTGTTTTTT.

This clonotype was observed at least ten times. The rearrangement joins TRBV20-1 to TRBJ2-3, with TRBD2 matching over 9 bases. CDR1 and CDR2 (germline): DFQATT, SNEGSKA (reference sequence). CDR3 length equals 14 residues. Trimming cost V 6 bases and J 2 bases; bases outside gene matches: 6. The CDR3 reads CSAVVAGVTDTQYF. The CDR3 region has the DNA TGCAGTGCCGTCGTAGCGGGGGTCACAGATACGCAGTATTTT.

This clonotype was recorded many times. The chain links TRBV5-5 to TRBJ2-3; 10 positions agree with TRBD2. This CDR3 has 17 amino acids. The germline V gene encodes CDR1 SGHKS and CDR2 YYEKEE (reference sequence). The V and J ends lost 6 bases and 2 bases, in that order; junction bases with no gene match: 12. CDR3 in amino acids: CASTHRGLAAYTDTQYF. CDR3 coding DNA: TGTGCCAGCACCCACAGAGGACTAGCGGCCTACACAGATACGCAGTATTTT.

A remark on this clonotype: A much larger clone lies one base from this, so it may be a read error. The chain links TRBV18 to TRBJ2-2; the match to TRBD1 covers 7 bases. The CDR3 runs 16 residues. CDR1 and CDR2 from the germline V gene are KGHSH and LQKENI. The CDR3 protein is CASSHATGVDTGEPFF. CDR3 coding DNA: TGTGCCAGCTCACACGCTACAGGGGTGGACACCGGGGAGCCGTTTTTT.

This clonotype was detected ten times or more. The chain links TRBV30 to TRBJ2-2; D not resolved. Germline V gives CDR1 GTSNPN, CDR2 SVGIG (reference sequence). The CDR3 is 14 residues long. With 3 bases removed from V and 0 bases from J, the gap between germline ends came to 8 bases. The CDR3 protein is CAWRAEPNTGELFF. Written as DNA, the CDR3 is TGTGCCTGGAGAGCAGAACCGAACACCGGGGAGCTGTTTTTT.

The chain has TRBV6-4 and TRBJ1-1, with D uncertain. V lost 3 bases, J lost 1 base, and 12 bases lay in between. CDR3 length: 15 residues. The germline gives CDR1 MRHNA, CDR2 SNTAGT. Here the CDR3 reads CASSETEKRNTEAFF. CDR3 DNA: TGTGCCAGCAGTGAAACCGAGAAGAGGAACACTGAAGCTTTCTTT.

This clonotype was counted between two and nine times. The chain has TRBV18 and TRBJ2-7; D is possibly TRBD2 (7 bases). CDR1 and CDR2 from the germline V gene are KGHSH and LQKENI. With 3 bases removed from V and 2 bases from J, the gap between germline ends came to 14 bases. The CDR3 is 15 residues long. The CDR3 region has the DNA TGTGCCAGCTCACCGGGGAGGGGGGACGCCTACGAGCAGTACTTC. The encoded protein is CASSPGRGDAYEQYF. The full variable domain, its missing parts supplied by reference TRBV18 and TRBJ2-7, is NAGVMQNPRHLVRRRGQEARLRCSPMKGHSHVYWYRQLPEEGLKFMVYLQKENIIDESGMPKERFSAEFPKEGPSILRIQQVVRGDSAAYFCASSPGRGDAYEQYFGPGTRLTVT.

This clonotype came up many times. The chain employs TRBV4-2 and TRBJ2-5; tentatively, D is TRBD2 (6 bases). The CDR3 covers 13 residues. Germline V gene data show CDR1 as LGHNA and CDR2 as YNFKEQ. V lost 7 bases and J lost 4, with 13 bases in between. The CDR3 region has the DNA TGTGCCAGCAAGGAGGGCGGGTCAGAGACCCAGTACTTC. Translated: CASKEGGSETQYF.

V gene TRBV6-1 combines with J gene TRBJ2-7; the match to TRBD2 covers 9 bases. Germline V gene sequence: CDR1 MNHNS, CDR2 SASEGT. The junction had 6 bases not matched to a gene; V was cut back by 5 bases and J by 7 bases. The CDR3 length is 13 residues. This CDR3 is CASSMRSGGEQYF. As DNA, the CDR3 is TGTGCCAGCAGTATGAGGAGCGGGGGGGAGCAGTACTTC.

This clonotype was detected many times. V and J are TRBV28 and TRBJ2-5; maybe TRBD1 (6 bases). V was pared by 7 bases and J by 5 bases, with 17 bases between. Germline-derived CDR1 and CDR2 are MDHEN and SYDVKM. This CDR3 has 14 amino acids. CDR3 protein: CASIAGGGGETQYF. The CDR3 coding sequence is TGTGCCAGCATCGCGGGTGGGGGCGGCGAGACCCAGTACTTC.

In its sample, this clonotype was seen a few times. The chain has TRBV20-1 and TRBJ2-5, with 13 bases fitting TRBD2. CDR1 is DFQATT, CDR2 SNEGSKA, per germline (reference sequence). There are 13 residues in the CDR3. CDR3 loop: CRGTSGAQETQYF. CDR3 coding DNA: TGCAGGGGGACTAGCGGGGCACAAGAGACCCAGTACTTC.

This chain connects TRBV5-1 to TRBJ2-5; TRBD1 matches 7 bases. Germline CDR1 is SGHRS and CDR2 is YFSETQ. The trim removed 4 bases at V and 4 bases at J, leaving 7 bases unmatched. CDR3 size: 14 residues. The CDR3 sequence is CASSDESGGETQYF. The DNA of the CDR3 is TGCGCCAGCAGCGACGAGTCAGGGGGAGAGACCCAGTACTTC.

This clonotype was observed many times. The chain links TRBV18 to TRBJ1-1; D might be TRBD1 (6 bases). The CDR3 is made up of 16 amino acids. The V end lost 0 bases, the J end lost 0 bases, and 11 bases lay between the germline ends. CDR1 KGHSH and CDR2 LQKENI come from the germline V gene. The CDR3 nucleotides read TGTGCCAGCTCACCACCGGGGGCAGGGGTGAACACTGAAGCTTTCTTT. Protein sequence: CASSPPGAGVNTEAFF.

As DNA, the CDR3 is TGTGCCAGCAGAGCGGGACTAGCGAACCAAGAGACCCAGTACTTC. Amino acid sequence: CASRAGLANQETQYF. The chain employs TRBV6-2 or TRBV6-3 and TRBJ2-5, with TRBD2 matching over 10 bases. V dropped 6 bases and J dropped 0; count of bases not matched to a gene: 4. The CDR3 loop spans 15 amino acids. Germline-derived CDR1 and CDR2 are MNHEY and SVGEGT.

The V call is TRBV5-1, the J call TRBJ1-6; D is perhaps TRBD1 (6 bases). Trimming took off 4 bases at V and 6 bases at J, with 8 bases between the two ends. The CDR3 is made up of 13 amino acids. Germline CDR1 SGHRS, CDR2 YFSETQ. The CDR3 DNA sequence: TGCGCCAGCAGCGTCAGGGGTAATTCACCCCTCCACTTT. Protein: CASSVRGNSPLHF.

This clonotype was seen a handful of times. The rearrangement joins TRBV6-1 to TRBJ1-3; tentative D call: TRBD1 (5 bases). The length of the CDR3 is 16 residues. Germline V gene data show CDR1 as MNHNS and CDR2 as SASEGT. Trimming shortened V by 4 bases and J by 0 bases, and 13 bases separated the two germline ends. For the CDR3, the DNA is TGTGCCAGCAGTGCAACCTGGGACGTCTCTGGAAACACCATATATTTT. Protein: CASSATWDVSGNTIYF.

This clonotype was recorded many times. The V and J genes are TRBV27 and TRBJ2-1; TRBD1 aligns across 7 bases. CDR3 size: 16 residues. Per germline, CDR1 MNHEY and CDR2 SMNVEV (reference sequence). V shed 4 bases, J shed 9 bases, and the junction held 15 bases outside the gene matches. The CDR3: CASSYSSGGPTGEQFF. In DNA, the CDR3 is TGTGCCAGCAGTTACTCCTCAGGGGGTCCTACGGGTGAGCAGTTCTTC.

The J gene is TRBJ2-6, the V gene TRBV2; D remains unclear. Trimming removed 5 bases at V and 0 bases at J, with 5 bases between. This CDR3 contains 14 residues. The V gene's germline CDR1 is SNHLY and CDR2 FYNNEI. CDR3 nucleotide sequence: TGTGCCAGCAGTATCCCCTCTGGGGCCAACGTCCTGACTTTC. This encodes CASSIPSGANVLTF. Looking up the rest from reference TRBV2 and TRBJ2-6 gives the full variable domain: EPEVTQTPSHQVTQMGQEVILRCVPISNHLYFYWYRQILGQKVEFLVSFYNNEISEKSEIFDDQFSVERPDGSNFTLKIRSTKLEDSAMYFCASSIPSGANVLTFGAGSRLTVL.